These T cell receptor beta chains were read from a single sample in a study of blood T cell repertoires in COVID-19. Assay: immunoSEQ multiplex PCR; the TCRdb copy retains only in-frame clones and omits some. The data contain some 95,000 clones, approximately 80% of them singletons. What was sequenced was peripheral blood. The source of these receptors is a man between 70 and 80 years old with acute or convalescent COVID-19. Both conserved end residues are part of each CDR3. A D gene is named only where the DNA matches it firmly. Size values are once, few and many counts, or a class for expanded clones, and some rows have none.

D gene	CDR3 length	V gene	clone size	J gene	CDR3 DNA	CDR3 protein
TRBD2	16	TRBV24-1	-	TRBJ2-1	TGTGCCACCAGTGATGCAATAGCGGGAGGGCCGGATGAGCAGTTCTTC	CATSDAIAGGPDEQFF
-	12	TRBV19	-	TRBJ1-2	TGTGCCAGTAGTATCAGGGGCTATGGCTACACCTTC	CASSIRGYGYTF
-	13	TRBV4-2	few	TRBJ1-2	TGTGCCAGCAGCCAAGAATTCAGCTATGGCTACACCTTC	CASSQEFSYGYTF
-	14	TRBV13	once	TRBJ1-1	TGTGCCAGCGGGCACAGGGAGGGGAACACTGAAGCTTTCTTT	CASGHREGNTEAFF
-	13	TRBV5-1	-	TRBJ2-1	TGCGCCAGCAGCTTGGCAGGGGACAATGAGCAGTTCTTC	CASSLAGDNEQFF
TRBD1	14	TRBV5-6	-	TRBJ1-1	TGTGCCAGCAGCCGGGGACAGGGTAGGGGCGAAGCTTTCTTT	CASSRGQGRGEAFF
-	14	TRBV28	-	TRBJ2-7	TGTGCCAGCAAGGGGGAGGGAAGCTCCTACGAGCAGTACTTC	CASKGEGSSYEQYF
-	14	TRBV10-1	-	TRBJ2-5	TGCGCCAGCAGTGAGCGGGGGAGCCAAGAGACCCAGTACTTC	CASSERGSQETQYF
TRBD1	16	TRBV2	-	TRBJ2-3	TGTGCCAGCAGTGAATCCCCGGGACAGACCACAGATACGCAGTATTTT	CASSESPGQTTDTQYF
-	14	TRBV6-5	-	TRBJ2-1	TGTGCCAGCAGCCCAACCGGGGGCTACAATGAGCAGTTCTTC	CASSPTGGYNEQFF
-	13	TRBV5-1	-	TRBJ1-2	TGCGCCAGCAGCTCGGGACACCTCTATGGCTACACCTTC	CASSSGHLYGYTF
-	16	TRBV19	few	TRBJ1-4	TGTGCCAGTTCGGGACACGAGAAAGCAACTAATGAAAAACTGTTTTTT	CASSGHEKATNEKLFF
TRBD1	18	TRBV28	-	TRBJ1-2	TGTGCCAGCAGTTTATATGGTTGGGAGACAGGGGGAGGGCCGGGGCACACCTTC	CASSLYGWETGGGPGHTF
-	14	TRBV7-9	-	TRBJ2-7	TGTGCCAGCAGCTCGCCGACAGGTTCGTACGAGCAGTACTTC	CASSSPTGSYEQYF
-	14	TRBV5-4	-	TRBJ1-2	TGTGCCAGCAGCTTGGCAGGGGCCAAAATTGGCTACACCTTC	CASSLAGAKIGYTF
-	13	TRBV19	-	TRBJ1-1	TGTGCCAGTAGTATAGACGGATCGGGGGAAGCTTTCTTT	CASSIDGSGEAFF
-	14	TRBV30	-	TRBJ1-1	TGTGCCTGGAGTGTAGCAGGAATGAACACTGAAGCTTTCTTT	CAWSVAGMNTEAFF
TRBD1	15	TRBV5-4	-	TRBJ1-1	TGTGCCAGCAGCTTGGGCAGGGGGCTGAGCACTGAAGCTTTCTTT	CASSLGRGLSTEAFF
TRBD1	15	TRBV28	few	TRBJ1-5	TGTGCCAGCAGTTCGGGAGGACAGGGGAATCAGCCCCAGCATTTT	CASSSGGQGNQPQHF
-	15	TRBV19	-	TRBJ2-4	TGTGCCAGTAGTGCCCTTGACACAAGGAAAAACATTCAGTACTTC	CASSALDTRKNIQYF
-	14	TRBV10-3	-	TRBJ1-5	TGTGCCATCAGTGACCAGGGGTTCAATCAGCCCCAGCATTTT	CAISDQGFNQPQHF
-	14	TRBV4-1	-	TRBJ2-1	TGCGCCAGCAGCGCCCGGACAGTTTACAATGAGCAGTTCTTC	CASSARTVYNEQFF
-	15	TRBV7-9	-	TRBJ1-3	TGTGCCAGCAGCGGCCTCCGGGGCTCTGGAAACACCATATATTTT	CASSGLRGSGNTIYF
-	15	TRBV15	-	TRBJ1-4	TGTGCCACCAGCAGAGTGAGGAACACTAATGAAAAACTGTTTTTT	CATSRVRNTNEKLFF
TRBD2	16	TRBV7-9	-	TRBJ2-2	TGTGCCAGCAGCTTAGCTTGGGGACTAGGACCCGGGGAGCTGTTTTTT	CASSLAWGLGPGELFF
TRBD2	16	TRBV18	-	TRBJ2-3	TGTGCCAGCTCACCCCCTAGCGGGATAAGTACAGATACGCAGTATTTT	CASSPPSGISTDTQYF
TRBD1	15	TRBV10-2	-	TRBJ2-2	TGCGCCAGCAGTGTGGCACAGGGGGTCACCGGGGAGCTGTTTTTT	CASSVAQGVTGELFF
-	14	TRBV29-1	-	TRBJ2-2	TGCAGCGTTAATGGCGGAGAGAACACCGGGGAGCTGTTTTTT	CSVNGGENTGELFF
TRBD1	14	TRBV27	-	TRBJ1-1	TGTGCCAGCAGTTTTGGACAGGGTGGTACTGAAGCTTTCTTT	CASSFGQGGTEAFF
-	14	TRBV5-1	-	TRBJ1-2	TGCGCCAGCAGCTTCACAGGGTCACCCATCGGCTACACCTTC	CASSFTGSPIGYTF
-	13	TRBV6-4	-	TRBJ2-3	TGTGCCAGCAGTGACTCCGGGGGAGATACGCAGTATTTT	CASSDSGGDTQYF
-	14	TRBV28	once	TRBJ2-7	TGTGCCAGCAGGTTAAAGGGGGTTGCCTACGAGCAGTACTTC	CASRLKGVAYEQYF
TRBD1	17	TRBV7-2	-	TRBJ2-2	TGTGCCAGCAGCTTGAGCCGGGACAGGGTGGGCACCGGGGAGCTGTTTTTT	CASSLSRDRVGTGELFF
-	12	TRBV7-6	-	TRBJ2-5	TGTGCCAGCAGCGCCTACGAAGAGACCCAGTACTTC	CASSAYEETQYF
-	19	TRBV5-1	-	TRBJ1-3	TGCGCCAGCAGCCCCGGACCCGTCCTCAGGGAACTCTCTGGAAACACCATATATTTT	CASSPGPVLRELSGNTIYF
TRBD1	15	TRBV5-1	-	TRBJ1-3	TGCGCCAGCAGCAACCCGGGACAGACTGGAAACACCATATATTTT	CASSNPGQTGNTIYF
-	13	TRBV6-5	few	TRBJ2-7	TGTGCCAGCAGGGGGACAACTCGTCATGAGCAGTACTTC	CASRGTTRHEQYF
-	14	TRBV7-9	once	TRBJ2-7	TGTGCCAGCACCAAAGGCCCCGAACTCTACGAGCAGTACTTC	CASTKGPELYEQYF
TRBD1	19	TRBV9	-	TRBJ2-6	TGTGCCAGCAGCCTCCGGGACAGTATCAGTCCCTCTGGGGCCAACGTCCTGACTTTC	CASSLRDSISPSGANVLTF
TRBD1	17	TRBV7-9	-	TRBJ1-1	TGTGCCAGCAGCTTATCGGGACAGGGACTCATGAACACTGAAGCTTTCTTT	CASSLSGQGLMNTEAFF
-	15	TRBV5-5	once	TRBJ1-1	TGTGCCAGCAGCTTTCCCGACACGCTGAACACTGAAGCTTTCTTT	CASSFPDTLNTEAFF
TRBD1	16	TRBV5-4	-	TRBJ1-1	TGTGCCAGCAGCTTGGAGCCCACAGGGGGAAACACTGAAGCTTTCTTT	CASSLEPTGGNTEAFF